Each of the 18 T cell receptor beta chains below was sequenced from the same sample in a study of T-cell reconstitution after alpha-beta-depleted transplantation in children. The authors prepared the TCRbeta library with unique molecular identifiers. From the PCR reads, TCRdb called clonotypes with MiXCR, one entry per CDR3 protein. The data show 450,000 to 600,000 distinct CDR3 sequences, about 30% seen once. Here the sequenced sample was PBMCs from the stem cell graft donor, taken from the stem cell graft. The source of these receptors is a human donor who donated a stem cell graft to a child with aplastic anemia.

This clonotype has only a few counts. The gene calls are TRBV25-1 and TRBJ1-1; the D is unclear. This CDR3 region has 15 residues. CDR1 is MGHDK and CDR2 is SYGVNS in the germline V gene. Trimming pared 4 bases from V and 1 base from J, leaving 13 bases between. The CDR3 spells CASSVTWPENTEAFF. The DNA of the CDR3 is TGTGCCAGCAGTGTTACTTGGCCGGAGAACACTGAAGCTTTCTTT.

This clonotype was detected ten times or more. V is TRBV6-6 and J is TRBJ1-5; D is ambiguous. Germline V lookup: CDR1 MNHNY, CDR2 SVGAGI (reference sequence). Trimming removed 6 bases at V and 2 bases at J, with 8 bases between. The CDR3 totals 13 residues. CDR3 nucleotide sequence: TGTGCCAGCAGAGGAAGGGGCAATCAGCCCCAGCATTTT. This translates into CASRGRGNQPQHF.

This CDR3 is CASRGGGNNEKLFF. The CDR3, as DNA: TGTGCCAGCCGAGGGGGGGGCAATAATGAAAAACTGTTTTTT. The chain carries TRBV5-5 and TRBJ1-4; TRBD1 might be the D (6 bases). Trimming shortened V by 7 bases and J by 4 bases, and 14 bases separated the two germline ends. The CDR3 has 14 amino acids. Germline V gives CDR1 SGHKS, CDR2 YYEKEE (reference sequence).

The V gene is TRBV20-1, the J gene TRBJ1-1; 7 bases are shared with TRBD1. The CDR3 extends over 14 amino acids. The junction had 7 bases not matched to a gene; V was cut back by 3 bases and J by 3 bases. The germline V gene encodes CDR1 DFQATT and CDR2 SNEGSKA (reference sequence). The CDR3 spells CSARQQGKHTEAFF. The CDR3 coding sequence is TGCAGTGCTAGGCAACAGGGGAAGCACACTGAAGCTTTCTTT.

The chain is built from TRBV12-3 or TRBV12-4 and TRBJ2-4; D gene uncertain. The V end lost 2 bases, the J end lost 7 bases, and 9 bases lay between the germline ends. CDR3 length equals 13 residues. The CDR3 DNA follows: TGTGCCAGCAGTTTACCCCTGAATAACATTCAGTACTTC. Its protein product is CASSLPLNNIQYF.

The CDR3 spells CASSLEYTAGELFF. CDR3 nucleotides: TGTGCCAGCAGCTTAGAGTATACTGCCGGGGAGCTGTTTTTT. This chain links TRBV7-2 with TRBJ2-2, with D hard to call. The ends were cut back, 1 base at V and 6 bases at J, with 9 bases in the middle. The CDR3 consists of 14 residues. Germline loops: CDR1 SGHTA, CDR2 FQGNSA.

V gene TRBV28 combines with J gene TRBJ2-7; D may be TRBD1 or TRBD2 (5 bases each). The V end was cut by 6 bases, the J end by 1 base, with 13 bases between. The CDR3 runs to 14 residues. The germline V gene has CDR1 MDHEN and CDR2 SYDVKM. The CDR3 loop is CASSSRDPSYEQYF. The CDR3 DNA reads as TGTGCCAGCAGCTCCCGGGACCCGTCCTACGAGCAGTACTTC.

V and J are TRBV28 and TRBJ1-2; D gene unclear. Germline assignment: CDR1 MDHEN and CDR2 SYDVKM. The CDR3 is 14 amino acids. V was cut by 5 bases and J by 5 bases, with 15 bases left in between. The CDR3 DNA follows: TGTGCCAGCAGTCCAACGACGGAGTCGTATGGCTACACCTTC. Encoded protein: CASSPTTESYGYTF.

This clonotype has just a few counts. The gene calls are TRBV7-9 and TRBJ2-7, with 8 positions matching TRBD1. The CDR3 totals 15 residues. J lost 1 base, V lost 4 bases, and 6 bases had no gene match. Germline V gives CDR1 SEHNR, CDR2 FQNEAQ (reference sequence). The CDR3 is CASSSNQGASYEQYV. The CDR3 region has the DNA TGTGCCAGCAGCTCAAATCAGGGGGCATCCTACGAGCAGTACGTC.

The chain combines TRBV3-1 with TRBJ1-2; tentative D call: TRBD1 (5 bases). The CDR3 sequence is 14 residues long. V lost 0 bases and J lost 4, with 9 bases in between. Germline-derived CDR1 and CDR2 are LGHDT and YNNKEL (reference sequence). In DNA, the CDR3 is TGTGCCAGCAGCCAAGATATAGGGGTCTATGGCTACACCTTC. It yields the protein CASSQDIGVYGYTF.

This chain uses TRBV20-1 with TRBJ1-5, with D possibly TRBD1 on 6 matching bases. Trimming stripped 7 bases from V and 2 bases from J, with 12 bases between. The CDR3 is 13 amino acids. CDR1 is DFQATT, CDR2 SNEGSKA, per germline (reference sequence). The CDR3 sequence is CSVKQGGNQPQHF. The CDR3 nucleotides are TGCAGTGTTAAACAGGGCGGCAATCAGCCCCAGCATTTT.

This clonotype appeared a few times. The chain uses TRBV9 and TRBJ1-1, with unresolved D. The germline V gene has CDR1 SGDLS and CDR2 YYNGEE. The CDR3 is made up of 15 amino acids. V lost 0 bases, J lost 3 bases, and 12 bases lay in between. The CDR3 DNA reads as TGTGCCAGCAGCGTAGAACCGGGGTCGGACACTGAAGCTTTCTTT. Translated, it gives CASSVEPGSDTEAFF. Supplemented by reference TRBV9 and TRBJ1-1, the full variable domain reads DSGVTQTPKHLITATGQRVTLRCSPRSGDLSVYWYQQSLDQGLQFLIQYYNGEERAKGNILERFSAQQFPDLHSELNLSSLELGDSALYFCASSVEPGSDTEAFFGQGTRLTVV.

The chain employs TRBV20-1 and TRBJ2-5; 10 positions match TRBD2. Trimming cost V 0 bases and J 3 bases; bases outside gene matches: 4. This CDR3 is 15 amino acids long. CDR1 is DFQATT and CDR2 is SNEGSKA in the germline V gene (reference sequence). In DNA, the CDR3 is TGCAGTGCTAGAGATGGACTAGCGGTGGAAGAGACCCAGTACTTC. Its protein product is CSARDGLAVEETQYF.

This clonotype was counted ten times or more. The gene calls are TRBV20-1 and TRBJ2-1; 7 bases match TRBD2. The CDR3 runs 14 residues. With 7 bases clipped from V and 3 bases from J, the junction kept 9 bases outside the gene matches. Germline values: CDR1 DFQATT, CDR2 SNEGSKA (reference sequence). The CDR3 DNA follows: TGCAGTGGGACGCGGGACTACAACTACAATGAGCAGTTCTTC. It translates to CSGTRDYNYNEQFF.

The V gene is TRBV18, the J gene TRBJ1-5; D remains ambiguous. The CDR3 has 13 residues. Germline V gene sequence: CDR1 KGHSH, CDR2 LQKENI. The germline V and J ends were trimmed by 1 base and 7 bases, with 8 bases remaining between them. The CDR3 DNA reads TGTGCCAGCTCACCACTGTCAGAGCAGCCCCAGCATTTT. It yields the protein CASSPLSEQPQHF.

The chain links TRBV6-5 to TRBJ2-2; D is undetermined. Trimming stripped 6 bases from V and 9 bases from J, with 11 bases between. Per germline, CDR1 MNHEY and CDR2 SVGAGI. CDR3 length equals 12 residues. The CDR3 nucleotides are TGTGCCAGCAGCGACTCCCAACGGGAGCTGTTTTTT. It encodes CASSDSQRELFF.

This clonotype showed up just a few times. The chain combines TRBV29-1 with TRBJ2-2; the D is unclear. Germline V gene data show CDR1 as SQVTM and CDR2 as ANQGSEA. CDR3 size: 13 residues. The V gene lost 6 bases and the J gene lost 0 bases, with 8 bases spanning the gap. CDR3 protein: CSVVGANTGELFF. The CDR3 nucleotides read TGCAGCGTAGTTGGAGCGAACACCGGGGAGCTGTTTTTT.

The table lists this clonotype with a few counts. The rearrangement links TRBV7-2 to TRBJ2-1; D unclear. Germline V gene sequence: CDR1 SGHTA, CDR2 FQGNSA. Trimming took 5 bases from V and 5 from J, leaving 13 bases between them. The length of the CDR3 is 14 residues. CDR3 sequence (DNA): TGTGCCAGCAGCCCGCCCGTTCAGAACAATGAGCAGTTCTTC. Protein: CASSPPVQNNEQFF.